This T cell receptor beta chain is from a study of cytomegalovirus exposure and HLA in healthy donors. Looked up from germline, CDR1 is MNHEY and CDR2 is SVGAGI. The CDR3 has 14 amino acids. V dropped 6 bases and J dropped 1 base, with 12 bases sitting between them. 13 Jbeta primers and 60 Vbeta primers were used for the PCR. The data were produced by immunoSEQ multiplex PCR, yet TCRdb's version contains in-frame clones alone and is incomplete. This sample has roughly 150,000 clones, with 85% found just once. The chain is built from TRBV6-5 and TRBJ1-1; a possible D gene is TRBD1 (5 bases). This TCR was recovered from a boy aged 2-15 years in good health and CMV-seronegative. The sequencing input was PBMCs. The CDR3 sequence: CASSRQQWNTEAFF. CDR3 bases: TGTGCCAGCAGCAGACAGCAGTGGAACACTGAAGCTTTCTTT.